Presented here are 11 T cell receptor beta chains from one specimen sequenced in a study of human T cells and chemical hapten exposure. One entry per CDR3 protein, called by TCRdb with MiXCR from the RACE reads. The table includes some 200,000 distinct CDR3 sequences, about 22% detected once. Time point indicated: patch test 1, 2 weeks after DPC sensitization. Specified treatment: therapeutic diphenylcyclopropenone sensitization with weekly scalp DPC. The sample consisted of whole blood, taken in connection with sensitization to the hapten diphenylcyclopropenone (DPC). These receptors were taken from a woman aged 45-59 years with alopecia areata. Some clones in this sample may be carry-over from other donors' samples.

J is TRBJ1-1 and V is TRBV7-6, with 10 bases lining up with TRBD1. This CDR3 spans 15 amino acids. The germline gives CDR1 SGHVS, CDR2 FNYEAQ. J lost 7 bases, V lost 2 bases, and 7 bases had no gene match. The CDR3 DNA reads as TGTGCCAGCAGCTTAAGGGGACAGGGGATCGGTGAAGCTTTCTTT. Encoded protein: CASSLRGQGIGEAFF.

This clonotype was counted a few times. The chain uses TRBV29-1 and TRBJ2-7, with 11 bases aligning to TRBD1. The CDR3 runs to 13 residues. Losses at the gene ends were 6 bases for V and 2 bases for J; bases not matched to a gene: 3. Germline V gene lookup returns CDR1 SQVTM and CDR2 ANQGSEA. The CDR3 is CSVGQGAAYEQYF. The CDR3 DNA follows: TGCAGCGTAGGACAGGGGGCGGCCTACGAGCAGTACTTC.

This clonotype was observed a handful of times. V is TRBV7-2 and J is TRBJ2-7; TRBD2 agrees at 11 bases. Germline V gene sequence: CDR1 SGHTA, CDR2 FQGNSA. Unmatched junction bases numbered 3, after V lost 2 bases and J lost 6 bases. The CDR3 extends over 14 amino acids. The CDR3 DNA is TGTGCCAGCAGCTTAACTAGCGGGAGAGGCGAGCAGTACTTC. It specifies CASSLTSGRGEQYF.

The chain links TRBV5-1 to TRBJ2-1, with D perhaps TRBD1 (5 bases). Germline V gene data show CDR1 as SGHRS and CDR2 as YFSETQ. The CDR3 is 14 residues long. The V gene lost 7 bases and the J gene lost 0 bases, with 11 bases spanning the gap. The CDR3 DNA reads as TGCGCCAGCTCCGGACAAGCCTCCTACAATGAGCAGTTCTTC. Translating gives CASSGQASYNEQFF.

V usage is TRBV7-9 and J usage is TRBJ1-3, with 8 nucleotides matching TRBD1. V shed 3 bases and J 2 bases; nucleotides not matched to a gene: 3. Germline CDR1 and CDR2: SEHNR and FQNEAQ (reference sequence). The CDR3 consists of 15 residues. This chain's CDR3 is CASSLPGQAGNTIYF. The CDR3 coding sequence is TGTGCCAGCAGCTTGCCGGGACAGGCTGGAAACACCATATATTTT. Drawing the rest from reference TRBV7-9 and TRBJ1-3, the complete variable domain is DTGVSQNPRHKITKRGQNVTFRCDPISEHNRLYWYRQTLGQGPEFLTYFQNEAQLEKSRLLSDRFSAERPKGSFSTLEIQRTEQGDSAMYLCASSLPGQAGNTIYFGEGSWLTVV.

The rearrangement joins TRBV9 to TRBJ2-5; D unclear. V was clipped by 0 bases and J by 5 bases, with 17 bases between them. The CDR3 is 16 residues long. Germline V gene sequence: CDR1 SGDLS, CDR2 YYNGEE. CDR3 nucleotides: TGTGCCAGCAGCGTAGGAGGCAGCTTTAGGCAGGAGACCCAGTACTTC. Protein: CASSVGGSFRQETQYF.

This clonotype was observed a handful of times. The chain joins TRBV11-2 to TRBJ2-3; D gene unclear. The CDR3 runs to 16 residues. CDR1 and CDR2 from the germline V gene are SGHAT and FQNNGV. Trimming stripped 1 base from V and 8 bases from J, with 19 bases between. The CDR3 region has the DNA TGTGCCAGCAGCTTAGCTTTAGGACCCCCTGGCGGTACGCAGTATTTT. Amino acid sequence: CASSLALGPPGGTQYF.

This clonotype was found a few times. J is TRBJ2-7 and V is TRBV6-6; tentative D call: TRBD1 (6 bases). The CDR3 sequence is 13 residues long. Germline V gene data show CDR1 as MNHNY and CDR2 as SVGAGI (reference sequence). Trimming removed 7 bases at V and 2 bases at J, with 12 bases between. In DNA form, the CDR3 reads TGTGCCAGCAAGAGCAGGGGAACCTACGAGCAGTACTTC. This gives the protein CASKSRGTYEQYF.

The V gene is TRBV10-3, the J gene TRBJ1-2, with 7 nucleotides matching TRBD1. Germline V gives CDR1 ENHRY, CDR2 SYGVKD. V shed 4 bases and J 5 bases; nucleotides not matched to a gene: 10. The CDR3 totals 15 residues. CDR3 residues: CAISVLQGQYYGYTF. In nucleotides, the CDR3 is TGTGCCATCAGTGTCCTTCAGGGACAGTATTATGGCTACACCTTC.

This clonotype was seen more than once but under ten times. The chain couples TRBV7-2 to TRBJ2-2; tentative D call: TRBD2 (5 bases). The CDR3 has 16 amino acids. V lost 3 bases to trimming and J lost 1 base, with 12 bases between them. Per the germline V gene, CDR1 is SGHTA and CDR2 is FQGNSA. The CDR3 loop is CASSLTASRNTGELFF. Here the CDR3 DNA reads TGTGCCAGCAGCTTGACCGCTAGCCGGAACACCGGGGAGCTGTTTTTT.

This clonotype came up a few times. The genes are TRBV29-1 and TRBJ1-1; tentatively, D is TRBD1 (6 bases). CDR1 is SQVTM and CDR2 is ANQGSEA in the germline V gene. CDR3 length: 11 amino acids. V lost 7 bases to trimming and J lost 6 bases, with 12 bases between them. In nucleotides, the CDR3 is TGCAGCGCAGGGGAAGTTTCTGAAGCTTTCTTT. Protein: CSAGEVSEAFF.